The clone carrying this T cell receptor (beta chain) was counted only a few times. Antigen unknown. This specimen comes from a study of response to subunit inactivated influenza vaccine. Germline V gene data show CDR1 as MNHEY and CDR2 as SVGAGI. Trimming cost V 2 bases and J 2 bases, with 15 bases left between them. The CDR3 covers 16 residues. TCRdb independently ran MiXCR on the RT-PCR reads; one entry per CDR3 protein. The sample carries approximately 700,000 distinct CDR3 sequences, approximately 14% recorded once. Study-wide findings and caveats: Authors suggested each seasonal flu vaccination may recruit only limited numbers of new T cells.

The starting material was PBMCs from blood, obtained around two weeks before vaccination. The V gene is TRBV6-5, the J gene TRBJ1-2; D is unclear. This clonotype originated in a man aged 45 to 65 who received an inactivated influenza vaccine. Written as DNA, the CDR3 is TGTGCCAGCAGTTACCGGCAACCCCGGGTCAACTATGGCTACACCTTC. This sequence encodes CASSYRQPRVNYGYTF.